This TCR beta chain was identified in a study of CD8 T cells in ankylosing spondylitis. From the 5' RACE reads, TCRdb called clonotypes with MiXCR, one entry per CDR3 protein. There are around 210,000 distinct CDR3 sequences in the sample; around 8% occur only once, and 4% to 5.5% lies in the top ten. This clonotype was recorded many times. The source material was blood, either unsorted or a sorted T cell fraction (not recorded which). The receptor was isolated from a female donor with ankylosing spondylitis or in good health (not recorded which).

The CDR3, as DNA: TGCAGCGGTCGGAGGGACAGAGATGAAAAACTGTTTTTT. It yields the protein CSGRRDRDEKLFF. This chain uses TRBV20-1 with TRBJ1-4, with TRBD1 identical over 7 bases. This CDR3 has 13 amino acids. The V gene's germline CDR1 is DFQATT and CDR2 SNEGSKA (reference sequence).